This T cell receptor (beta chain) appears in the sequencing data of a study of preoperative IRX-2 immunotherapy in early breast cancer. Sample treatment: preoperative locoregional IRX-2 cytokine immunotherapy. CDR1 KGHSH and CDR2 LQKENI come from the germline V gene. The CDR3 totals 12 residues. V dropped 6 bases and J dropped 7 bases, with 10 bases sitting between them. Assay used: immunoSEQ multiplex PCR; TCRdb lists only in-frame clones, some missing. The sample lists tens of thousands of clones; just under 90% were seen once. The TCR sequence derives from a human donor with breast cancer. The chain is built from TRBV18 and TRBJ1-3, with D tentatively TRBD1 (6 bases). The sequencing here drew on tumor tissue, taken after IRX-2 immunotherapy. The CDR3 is CASSEQGNTIYF. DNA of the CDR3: TGTGCCAGCTCTGAACAGGGCAACACCATATATTTT.